These 9 T cell receptor beta chains originate from one sample sequenced in a study of tumor-infiltrating lymphocytes in primary liver carcinoma. Using a constant-region primer together with ProtoScript II reverse transcriptase, TCR beta cDNA was made from about 500 ng of total RNA. Libraries of TCR beta came from three nested multiplex PCR rounds with slightly modified ARM-PCR. Each of the first two PCR rounds ran nine to ten cycles with TRBV1-TRBV30 forward and C-beta reverse primers. TCRdb processed the multiplex PCR reads anew with MiXCR; each CDR3 protein has one entry. The sample includes fewer than 350,000 distinct CDR3 sequences, approximately 64% seen only once; the top ten take 5.5% to 7%. Extraction also yielded germline DNA, while blood RNA was obtained from unsorted whole blood. Sequences were obtained from peripheral blood. The receptors shown here come from a man between 35 and 55 years old with primary liver carcinoma and hepatitis B virus infection.

The chain couples TRBV30 to TRBJ1-6, with 7 bases lining up with TRBD1. Germline lookup yields CDR1 GTSNPN and CDR2 SVGIG (reference sequence). The V and J ends lost 2 bases and 7 bases, in that order; junction bases with no gene match: 5. The CDR3 extends over 14 amino acids. CDR3 DNA sequence: TGTGCCTGGAGTTATGGGACAGCCAATTCACCCCTCCACTTT. It translates to CAWSYGTANSPLHF.

As for this clonotype: The junction departs from germline at one end; a sequencing error may be responsible. This chain uses TRBV29-1 with TRBJ2-3; perhaps TRBD2 as D (5 bases). The CDR3 is 12 amino acids. Germline CDR1 reads SQVTM; CDR2 reads ANQGSEA. This CDR3 is CSVVDCTDTQYF. The CDR3 DNA follows: TGCAGCGTTGTGGACTGCACAGATACGCAGTACTTT.

As regards this clonotype: Being one base from a much bigger clone, this may be a read error. The chain recombines TRBV6-5 with TRBJ2-6; the match to TRBD1 covers 9 bases. The CDR3 is 19 amino acids. CDR1 is MNHEY, CDR2 SVGAGI, per germline. The CDR3 sequence: CASSFSNPGQGFGANVMTF. CDR3 nucleotide sequence: TGTGCCAGCAGCTTTAGTAATCCGGGACAGGGATTTGGGGCCAACGTCATGACTTTC.

This chain links TRBV4-1 with TRBJ2-1; a weak D match, TRBD1 (5 bases). CDR1 and CDR2 (germline): MGHRA, YSYEKL. V lost 4 bases and J 7 bases, leaving 17 bases between the germline ends. The CDR3 sequence is 15 residues long. CDR3 DNA: TGCGCCAGCAGCCCCGTCAGCGACCAGGGAAATGAGCAGTTCTTC. Residues: CASSPVSDQGNEQFF.

Notes on this clonotype: A much larger clone differs by one base, so this may be a read error. The genes are TRBV5-4 and TRBJ2-5; D ambiguous. Germline-derived CDR1 and CDR2 are SGHNT and YYREEE (reference sequence). The V gene lost 0 bases and the J gene lost 7 bases, with 10 bases spanning the gap. The CDR3 is made up of 13 amino acids. The CDR3 DNA follows: TGTGCCAGCAGCTTGGGTGACGTGGGGACCCAGTACTTC. Translating gives CASSLGDVGTQYF.

As regards this clonotype: This may arise from a read error, as a much more abundant clone is one base away. V and J are TRBV6-5 and TRBJ1-5; TRBD1 matches 10 bases. In germline, CDR1 is MNHEY, CDR2 SVGAGI. The CDR3 sequence is 14 residues long. CDR3 bases: TGTGCCAGCAGAGGACAGGGGGGCAATCAGGCCCAGCATTTT. It translates to CASRGQGGNQAQHF.

At least ten counts were recorded for this clonotype. The chain is built from TRBV6-2 or TRBV6-3 and TRBJ2-1; 7 nucleotides line up with TRBD2. The germline V gene encodes CDR1 MNHEY and CDR2 SVGEGT. Germline trimming cut 5 bases from V and 4 bases from J; bases unmatched to any gene: 8. CDR3 length: 15 residues. The CDR3 sequence: CASSPRDYPYNEQFF. For the CDR3, the DNA is TGTGCCAGCAGTCCCCGGGACTACCCTTACAATGAGCAGTTCTTC.

This clonotype was counted a few times. V usage is TRBV5-1 and J usage is TRBJ2-3, with D possibly being TRBD1 (6 bases). Trimming pared 4 bases from V and 3 bases from J, leaving 12 bases between. Germline lookup yields CDR1 SGHRS and CDR2 YFSETQ. The CDR3 consists of 14 residues. The CDR3 is CASSTGSDTDTQYF. CDR3 in DNA: TGCGCCAGCAGCACAGGGTCTGATACAGATACGCAGTATTTT.

This chain links TRBV7-9 with TRBJ2-5, with D maybe TRBD2 (6 bases). The CDR3 length is 20 residues. Germline values: CDR1 SEHNR, CDR2 FQNEAQ (reference sequence). Trimming took off 1 base at V and 5 bases at J, with 29 bases between the two ends. CDR3 nucleotide sequence: TGTGCCAGCAGCTTAGAGAGAATTGGTGGATTACGGGGGTGGCTGGAGACCCAGTACTTC. This encodes CASSLERIGGLRGWLETQYF.